What follows are 15 T cell receptor beta chains derived from one specimen sequenced in a study of early T cells in non-severe SARS-CoV-2 infection. Using its own MiXCR run on the 5' RACE reads, TCRdb lists one record per CDR3 protein. The sample yields around 33,000 distinct CDR3 sequences, about 6.5% seen once. Sequences were obtained from whole blood. The receptors stem from an adult who was a healthcare worker with PCR-confirmed SARS-CoV-2 infection or an uninfected control (not recorded which).

The V and J genes are TRBV20-1 and TRBJ2-7; D may be TRBD2 (6 bases). Germline assignment: CDR1 DFQATT and CDR2 SNEGSKA (reference sequence). The CDR3 is made up of 12 amino acids. The V and J ends lost 4 bases and 4 bases respectively, with 11 bases between them. CDR3 in DNA: TGCAGTGCTACGGGGGTGGAATACGAGCAGTACTTC. Amino acids: CSATGVEYEQYF.

This chain connects TRBV7-7 to TRBJ2-5; no firm D call. The CDR3 is 11 residues long. Germline assignment: CDR1 SSHAT and CDR2 FNYEAQ (reference sequence). Trimming stripped 4 bases from V and 4 bases from J, with 4 bases between. CDR3 protein: CASSSGETQYF. The CDR3 coding sequence is TGTGCCAGCAGCTCTGGAGAGACCCAGTACTTC.

This clonotype was recorded many times. The chain couples TRBV7-2 to TRBJ2-7; 8 bases fit TRBD1. This CDR3 spans 13 amino acids. Germline-derived CDR1 and CDR2 are SGHTA and FQGNSA. The V and J ends lost 2 bases and 11 bases, in that order; junction bases with no gene match: 8. DNA of the CDR3: TGTGCCAGCAGCTTAAGGAGACAGGACAGGGAGTACTTC. It specifies CASSLRRQDREYF.

This clonotype was counted at least ten times. This chain joins TRBV28 and TRBJ2-2; D possibly corresponds to TRBD1 (5 bases). This CDR3 is 15 amino acids long. Trimming pared 2 bases from V and 6 bases from J, leaving 13 bases between. Germline CDR1 reads MDHEN; CDR2 reads SYDVKM. CDR3 coding DNA: TGTGCCAGCAGTTTAGCCGCAGGGTACCCCGGGGAGCTGTTTTTT. This translates into CASSLAAGYPGELFF.

The V call is TRBV10-3, the J call TRBJ2-1, with 10 positions matching TRBD2. The germline gives CDR1 ENHRY, CDR2 SYGVKD. CDR3 length equals 13 residues. Trimming removed 8 bases from V and 8 bases from J; junction bases left unmatched: 6. CDR3 sequence (DNA): TGTGCCATCGATCCTAGCGGGGGCCATGAGCAGTTCTTC. Translation: CAIDPSGGHEQFF.

Ten or more counts support this clonotype. This sequence joins TRBV30 and TRBJ2-7; D unclear. In germline, CDR1 is GTSNPN, CDR2 SVGIG (reference sequence). The germline V and J ends were trimmed by 4 bases and 2 bases, with 18 bases remaining between them. This CDR3 region has 15 residues. The CDR3 loop reads CAWTAWVAGTYEQYF. The CDR3, as DNA: TGTGCCTGGACCGCGTGGGTGGCTGGTACCTACGAGCAGTACTTC.

This clonotype is medium-sized in the sample. The chain couples TRBV11-2 to TRBJ2-2, with TRBD1 matching 7 bases. V was clipped by 4 bases and J by 5 bases; unmatched bases: 7. In germline, CDR1 is SGHAT, CDR2 FQNNGV. The CDR3 loop spans 15 amino acids. The CDR3 DNA follows: TGTGCCAGCAGCTCCGGACAGGATTGGACCGGGGAGCTGTTTTTT. This codes for CASSSGQDWTGELFF.

This clonotype was picked up many times. The V call is TRBV10-3, the J call TRBJ2-1; D is ambiguous. The CDR3 consists of 16 residues. Per germline, CDR1 ENHRY and CDR2 SYGVKD. Trimming shortened V by 0 bases and J by 0 bases, and 9 bases separated the two germline ends. The CDR3 loop reads CAISESAVSSYNEQFF. CDR3 sequence (DNA): TGTGCCATCAGTGAGTCTGCGGTGAGCTCCTACAATGAGCAGTTCTTC.

A word on this clonotype: This may arise from a read error, as a much more abundant clone is one base away. V is TRBV12-3 or TRBV12-4 and J is TRBJ1-4, with D possibly matching TRBD1 (6 bases). V gave up 3 bases and J gave up 10 bases, with 18 bases separating them. The CDR3 loop spans 15 amino acids. DNA for the CDR3: TGTGCCAGCAGTTTTTATCAGGGGAAGGGCGGAAAACTGTTTTTT. Translated: CASSFYQGKGGKLFF.

This clonotype was seen at least ten times. The chain is built from TRBV20-1 and TRBJ1-2, with TRBD1 matching 11 bases. The J segment lost 1 base and the V segment lost 5 bases, leaving 3 bases of the junction unmatched. Germline loops: CDR1 DFQATT, CDR2 SNEGSKA (reference sequence). The CDR3 extends over 14 amino acids. The CDR3 coding sequence is TGCAGTGCTCGGACAGGGGGCGGTAACTATGGCTACACCTTC. This encodes CSARTGGGNYGYTF.

With respect to this clonotype: A much larger clone is a single base away; this may be a read error. V usage is TRBV5-1 and J usage is TRBJ2-6; D unresolved. There are 15 residues in the CDR3. The germline V gene has CDR1 SGHRS and CDR2 YFSETQ. CDR3 sequence: CTSSLIPSGANVLTF. CDR3 nucleotides: TGCACCAGCAGCTTGATCCCCTCTGGGGCCAACGTCCTGACTTTC.

This clonotype was detected ten times or more. This sequence joins TRBV27 and TRBJ2-5; D unclear. The CDR3 spans 15 residues. Germline assignment: CDR1 MNHEY and CDR2 SMNVEV (reference sequence). Trimming took off 5 bases at V and 3 bases at J, with 16 bases between the two ends. CDR3 DNA: TGTGCCAGCAGTCCTAAATCTGGCGAGGAAGAGACCCAGTACTTC. The encoded protein is CASSPKSGEEETQYF.

This sequence joins TRBV27 and TRBJ2-2, with 9 positions matching TRBD1. The CDR3 is 16 amino acids. CDR1 is MNHEY and CDR2 is SMNVEV in the germline V gene (reference sequence). The junction had 7 bases not matched to a gene; V was cut back by 6 bases and J by 2 bases. The DNA of the CDR3 is TGTGCCAGCAGGGAACAGGGGGCGGTAAACACCGGGGAGCTGTTTTTT. It encodes CASREQGAVNTGELFF.

This clonotype was found many times. The rearrangement uses TRBV7-2 and TRBJ1-5; 7 nucleotides align to TRBD1. V was pared by 7 bases and J by 1 base, with 4 bases of the junction left unmatched. The germline V gene has CDR1 SGHTA and CDR2 FQGNSA. The CDR3 is 14 amino acids. DNA for the CDR3: TGTGCCAGCACCCAGGACAGGAGCAATCAGCCCCAGCATTTT. Translation gives CASTQDRSNQPQHF.

This chain links TRBV11-3 with TRBJ2-6, with D unclear. The germline V and J ends were trimmed by 6 bases and 0 bases, with 6 bases remaining between them. Germline V gene data show CDR1 as SGHNT and CDR2 as YENEEA. The CDR3 loop spans 14 amino acids. The CDR3 protein is CASRLGSGANVLTF. Here the CDR3 DNA reads TGTGCCAGCAGGTTGGGCTCTGGGGCCAACGTCCTGACTTTC.